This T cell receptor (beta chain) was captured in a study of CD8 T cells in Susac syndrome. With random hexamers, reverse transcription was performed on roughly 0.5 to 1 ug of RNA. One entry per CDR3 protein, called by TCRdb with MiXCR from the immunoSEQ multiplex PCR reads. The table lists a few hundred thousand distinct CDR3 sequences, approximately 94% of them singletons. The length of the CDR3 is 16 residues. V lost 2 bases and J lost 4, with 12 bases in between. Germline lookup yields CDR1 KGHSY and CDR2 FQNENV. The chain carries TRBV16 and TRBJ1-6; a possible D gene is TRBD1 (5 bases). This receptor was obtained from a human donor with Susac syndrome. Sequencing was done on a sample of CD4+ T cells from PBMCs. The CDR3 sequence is CASSQEKRQYNSPLHF. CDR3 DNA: TGTGCCAGCAGCCAAGAAAAGAGACAGTATAATTCACCCCTCCACTTT.